These 9 T cell receptor beta chains originate from one sample sequenced in a study of blood T cell repertoires in COVID-19. Clones were read by immunoSEQ multiplex PCR, and TCRdb kept only the in-frame ones, dropping some. The table has approximately 50,000 clones, roughly 85% seen once. Sequencing used peripheral blood. The receptors here all came from a man aged 60 to 75 with acute or convalescent COVID-19.

This chain joins TRBV11-2 and TRBJ1-1; TRBD1 aligns across 7 bases. CDR1 SGHAT and CDR2 FQNNGV come from the germline V gene. This CDR3 region has 15 residues. J lost 0 bases, V lost 5 bases, and 6 bases had no gene match. CDR3 amino acids: CASSPIDRVNTEAFF. The DNA of the CDR3 is TGTGCCAGCAGCCCAATAGACAGGGTGAACACTGAAGCTTTCTTT. Together with reference TRBV11-2 and TRBJ1-1, the CDR3 gives the full variable domain: EAGVAQSPRYKIIEKRQSVAFWCNPISGHATLYWYQQILGQGPKLLIQFQNNGVVDDSQLPKDRFSAERLKGVDSTLKIQPAKLEDSAVYLCASSPIDRVNTEAFFGQGTRLTVV.

The chain is built from TRBV6-5 and TRBJ1-5; D call uncertain. In germline, CDR1 is MNHEY, CDR2 SVGAGI. V lost 9 bases, J lost 4 bases, and 13 bases lay in between. The CDR3 is made up of 13 amino acids. CDR3 protein: CASLPWANQPQHF. CDR3 in DNA: TGTGCCAGTCTGCCTTGGGCTAATCAGCCCCAGCATTTT.

This chain joins TRBV29-1 and TRBJ2-5, with a tentative D call TRBD1 (5 bases). Trimming stripped 4 bases from V and 6 bases from J, with 18 bases between. The germline gives CDR1 SQVTM, CDR2 ANQGSEA. The CDR3 is 14 amino acids. The CDR3 is CSVAIFQGWKTQYF. The CDR3 DNA is TGCAGCGTTGCTATCTTCCAGGGATGGAAGACCCAGTACTTC.

This clone is deemed medium-sized. The chain couples TRBV28 to TRBJ1-5; TRBD1 is a possible D gene (5 bases). V was clipped by 2 bases and J by 2 bases, with 13 bases between them. The V gene's germline CDR1 is MDHEN and CDR2 SYDVKM. This CDR3 has 16 amino acids. CDR3 residues: CASSLMSGGGNQPQHF. The CDR3 nucleotides read TGTGCCAGCAGTTTAATGTCAGGAGGGGGCAATCAGCCCCAGCATTTT.

The rearrangement uses TRBV7-3 and TRBJ2-7, with 9 bases fitting TRBD2. This CDR3 is built from 18 residues. Germline V gene data show CDR1 as SGHTA and CDR2 as FQGTGA. Losses at the gene ends were 1 base for V and 7 bases for J; bases not matched to a gene: 17. The CDR3 DNA follows: TGTGCCAGCAGCTTAAATGCAATCAGCGGGAGGAGTAAAGGGGAGCAGTACTTC. As protein: CASSLNAISGRSKGEQYF.

The rearrangement joins TRBV5-4 to TRBJ2-6, with a tentative D call TRBD1 (5 bases). Germline CDR1 and CDR2: SGHNT and YYREEE (reference sequence). The CDR3 has 15 amino acids. V gave up 0 bases and J gave up 2 bases, with 6 bases separating them. The CDR3 is CASSLGTTGANVLTF. CDR3 DNA sequence: TGTGCCAGCAGCTTGGGGACAACTGGGGCCAACGTCCTGACTTTC.

The V call is TRBV30, the J call TRBJ1-1, with a weak D call TRBD1 (5 bases). V lost 3 bases, J lost 1 base, and 9 bases lay in between. CDR1 is GTSNPN and CDR2 is SVGIG in the germline V gene (reference sequence). This CDR3 contains 13 residues. The CDR3: CAWSITGNTEAFF. The CDR3 DNA follows: TGTGCCTGGAGCATAACAGGGAACACTGAAGCTTTCTTT.

The table lists this clone with a few counts. J is TRBJ1-3 and V is TRBV4-1, with no clear D. Trimming stripped 2 bases from V and 0 bases from J, with 11 bases between. Germline CDR1 reads MGHRA; CDR2 reads YSYEKL. This CDR3 has 16 residues. The CDR3 DNA is TGCGCCAGCAGCCAACTCCCGGGAATCTCTGGAAACACCATATATTTT. Translated: CASSQLPGISGNTIYF.

This clone was recorded only once. V is TRBV4-2 and J is TRBJ2-3; D gene uncertain. V lost 0 bases and J 6 bases, leaving 19 bases between the germline ends. CDR1 is LGHNA and CDR2 is YNFKEQ in the germline V gene. The CDR3 has 17 residues. CDR3 protein: CASSQDLVVAPPDTQYF. The CDR3 nucleotides read TGTGCCAGCAGCCAAGATCTGGTGGTAGCTCCCCCCGATACGCAGTATTTT.